The source of this TCR beta chain is a study of CD8+CD57+ T cells in acquired aplastic anemia (dated by TCRdb to 2016 to 2019). Regarding the research as a whole: On average, sorted CD4+ and CD8+ cells yielded around 3.4 ug of extracted DNA, with a range of roughly 0.19 to 27.4 ug. An average of roughly 10 million reads for CD4+ cells and roughly 12 million reads for CD8+ cells was obtained from healthy donor samples. The study at large found these results: Although 25 to 30 CD8+ CDR3 sequences were shared by patients and controls, these sequences appeared highly expressed in patients and within the immunodominant clones of patients. No significant difference in CD8+ Simpson's diversity was found between patients and healthy controls (P=0.060).

Genomic DNA served as template for TCR beta VDJ combination and CDR3 sequence profiling. An Illumina HiSeq 2000 was the platform used for TCR repertoire sequencing. As for the authors' bioinformatics: Repertoire assessment relied on Simpson's diversity index, CDR3 size and DJ length profiles, and TRBV/TRBJ rearrangement plots. The immunodominant clone was defined as the most abundant DNA sequence in deep sequencing data. CDR3 amino acid sequences were screened for sharing across subjects and compared with published repertoires and the VDJdb database. The public reads were run again by TCRdb, first through fastp at Q25 and then through MiXCR, and only productive beta chains were kept. Identical CDR3 protein sequences are pooled into one entry, listed with their most common genes and DNA. These V and J calls originate from TCRdb's pipeline instead of the authors' own analysis. The sample data list just over 400,000 distinct CDR3 sequences, and under 80% of these were observed just once. The ten largest clones add up to less than 4% of the sample.

The CDR3 spans 17 residues, from the cysteine through the phenylalanine. Only the CDR3 DNA stays, 51 bases, in frame from base 1. The germline V gene encodes CDR1 LGHNA and CDR2 YNFKEQ. This clonotype was detected only a few times. Its binding antigen is unknown. A read error may be the cause here, since a much bigger clone is one base away. The study deep-sequenced TCR repertoires of sorted CD4+ and CD8+ blood T cells from severe aplastic anemia patients and healthy subjects. Ficoll-Paque density gradient centrifugation was used to isolate peripheral blood mononuclear cells. Before DNA extraction, CD4+ and CD8+ T cells were sorted by FACS or by magnetic beads.

The clonotype originates from a human donor in good health, serving as a control. Sequenced sample: sorted CD4+, CD8+, or CD8+CD57+ T cells (not recorded which) from PBMCs. The rearrangement combines TRBV4-2 with TRBJ1-4; 9 of the junction bases match TRBD1. The DNA sequence follows: TGTGTCAGCAGCACCGTCCCGGGACAGGGACAAGGTGAAAAACTGTTTTTT. This codes for CVSSTVPGQGQGEKLFF.